This TCR beta chain derives from a study of spatial heterogeneity in lung cancer. On the study more broadly: There were 72 donors, all of them untreated patients with early-stage non-small cell lung cancer.

This clonotype was counted a few times. What it binds is unknown. Indicated time point: blood at routine non-recurrence follow-up after resection. Researchers sequenced whole RNA taken from tumor, nontumor lung or frozen PBMC without sorting. Every TCR cDNA molecule bore a unique molecular identifier. TCRdb called the 5' RACE reads again in MiXCR, with one record for every CDR3 protein. The sample lists roughly 120,000 distinct CDR3 sequences; 9% to 15% were seen once. Notes on the study in general: Compared with follow-up, resection was when ubiquitous expanded tumor TCRs appeared in blood more.

The origin of this receptor is a male donor with early-stage non-small cell lung cancer. The sample consisted of PBMCs, taken at follow-up.

CDR3 DNA: TGTGCCAGCCTGACTAGCGGGGCGGCAGATACGCAGTATTTT. It is translated as CASLTSGAADTQYF. The chain carries TRBV12-3 or TRBV12-4 and TRBJ2-3; 11 nucleotides agree with TRBD2. CDR3 length equals 14 residues. After removal of 8 bases from V and 4 bases from J, the junction contained 5 bases not matched to a gene.